The present T cell receptor (beta chain) was sequenced within a study of blood T cell repertoires in COVID-19. Looking at the study overall: Sites across the United States, Italy and Spain contributed samples from acute and convalescent COVID-19. PBMCs, B-cell-depleted T cells, or T cells provided the cDNA or gDNA that made up the material.

In the original workflow: Amplifying reference gene primers gave estimates of nucleated cell counts. The protocol was immunoSEQ multiplex PCR, while the TCRdb copy is restricted to in-frame clones and leaves out a portion. V, J and clone size are those of that table, while D and trimming were read from the DNA. The profile shows about 300,000 clones, just under 90% of them singletons. Those enrolled in Seattle joined during active infection and were followed longitudinally afterward. V shed 2 bases and J shed 12 bases, with 22 bases lying between them. This CDR3 contains 15 residues. CDR1 is SGHVS and CDR2 is FQNEAQ in the germline V gene.

Specimen: peripheral blood. J is TRBJ1-2 and V is TRBV7-8; D ambiguous. This TCR was sampled from a woman in her thirties with COVID-19, enrolled during active disease. CDR3 amino acids: CASSLISSLAPEDTF. In DNA, the CDR3 is TGTGCCAGCAGCTTAATTTCCTCTCTGGCCCCCGAGGACACCTTC.